This paragraph reports one TCR beta chain. Its specificity is unknown. Trimming removed 5 bases at V and 6 bases at J, with 17 bases between. The CDR3 is 14 amino acids. Germline lookup yields CDR1 SGHVS and CDR2 FNYEAQ. This sample was included in a study of T cell responses to AZD1222 COVID-19 vaccine. General observations from the study: Just a handful of people given AZD1222 tested seropositive at baseline. Dominant at 160-218 and 743-854, vaccine-associated CD4 TCRs also spanned spike. In the spike-specific TCR repertoire, nearly half reportedly target unmutated variant regions.

This table comes from immunoSEQ multiplex PCR, and its TCRdb copy is limited to in-frame clones, with some not included. The data show approximately 140,000 clones, about 90% seen once. The sample in question was peripheral blood, obtained on day 0 of AZD1222 vaccination. The chain has TRBV7-6 and TRBJ2-7, with no clear D. The TCR originated in an adult in good health. CDR3 in DNA: TGTGCCAGCAGCCCTGGCGGCTACTCCGCCGAGCAGTACTTC. It specifies CASSPGGYSAEQYF.